Shown below are 7 T cell receptor beta chains from a single sample sequenced in a study of shared clonotypes between healthy human individuals. Profiling relied on immunoSEQ multiplex PCR, and the TCRdb table lists in-frame clones only, not all of them. Among under 2,500,000 clones listed, 95% were seen once. Specimen: naive CD4+ T cells sorted from blood. Described subset: CD45RA+ positively selected. The receptors derive from a man aged 18 to 29 in good health.

The chain has TRBV6-1 and TRBJ2-2; TRBD2 matches at 9 bases. The length of the CDR3 is 14 residues. The J segment lost 0 bases and the V segment lost 8 bases, leaving 1 base of the junction unmatched. Germline CDR1 and CDR2: MNHNS and SASEGT. CDR3 DNA sequence: TGTGCCAGCGGACTAGCGTCGAACACCGGGGAGCTGTTTTTT. This sequence encodes CASGLASNTGELFF.

The chain links TRBV28 to TRBJ1-1, with D possibly TRBD1 on 5 matching bases. Germline lookup yields CDR1 MDHEN and CDR2 SYDVKM. V shed 5 bases and J shed 10 bases, with 17 bases lying between them. The CDR3 totals 13 residues. The chain's CDR3 is CASSPGSPGLAFF. In DNA form, the CDR3 reads TGTGCCAGCAGTCCCGGCTCCCCAGGGCTAGCTTTCTTT.

The V and J genes are TRBV2 and TRBJ1-5, with 10 positions matching TRBD1. This CDR3 is 15 amino acids long. V gave up 6 bases and J gave up 3 bases; unmatched junction bases: 5. Germline CDR1 reads SNHLY; CDR2 reads FYNNEI. The CDR3 spells CASSRDRGINQPQHF. The CDR3 coding sequence is TGTGCCAGCAGCCGGGACAGGGGCATCAATCAGCCCCAGCATTTT. The entire variable domain, with the rest obtained from reference TRBV2 and TRBJ1-5, is as follows: EPEVTQTPSHQVTQMGQEVILRCVPISNHLYFYWYRQILGQKVEFLVSFYNNEISEKSEIFDDQFSVERPDGSNFTLKIRSTKLEDSAMYFCASSRDRGINQPQHFGDGTRLSIL.

This chain joins TRBV9 and TRBJ2-7; 11 nucleotides match TRBD2. Germline V gives CDR1 SGDLS, CDR2 YYNGEE. The V segment lost 0 bases and the J segment 0 bases; nucleotides outside the gene matches: 2. This CDR3 has 16 amino acids. The CDR3 DNA sequence: TGTGCCAGCAGCGTAGGGGGACTAGCGGCCTCCTACGAGCAGTACTTC. Translating gives CASSVGGLAASYEQYF.

The chain links TRBV20-1 to TRBJ1-2; perhaps TRBD1 as D (5 bases). Trimming pared 5 bases from V and 10 bases from J, leaving 14 bases between. This CDR3 is built from 11 residues. Germline-derived CDR1 and CDR2 are DFQATT and SNEGSKA (reference sequence). CDR3 bases: TGCAGTGCTGGATACGAACAGGTCTACACCTTC. Its protein product is CSAGYEQVYTF.

The chain couples TRBV6-5 to TRBJ2-1; 9 bases agree with TRBD2. V lost 3 bases to trimming and J lost 3 bases; unmatched junction nucleotides: 6. From germline, CDR1 is MNHEY and CDR2 SVGAGI. The CDR3 is made up of 16 amino acids. The CDR3 reads CASSYGRGGYYNEQFF. CDR3 in DNA: TGTGCCAGCAGTTATGGGCGGGGGGGATACTACAATGAGCAGTTCTTC.

The chain recombines TRBV30 with TRBJ2-1; TRBD2 matches 7 bases. The length of the CDR3 is 18 residues. Germline values: CDR1 GTSNPN, CDR2 SVGIG (reference sequence). Losses at the gene ends were 3 bases for V and 1 base for J; bases not matched to a gene: 15. CDR3 region: CAWRGLRLAPLSYNEQFF. The DNA of the CDR3 is TGTGCCTGGAGGGGACTACGACTAGCTCCTTTATCCTACAATGAGCAGTTCTTC.